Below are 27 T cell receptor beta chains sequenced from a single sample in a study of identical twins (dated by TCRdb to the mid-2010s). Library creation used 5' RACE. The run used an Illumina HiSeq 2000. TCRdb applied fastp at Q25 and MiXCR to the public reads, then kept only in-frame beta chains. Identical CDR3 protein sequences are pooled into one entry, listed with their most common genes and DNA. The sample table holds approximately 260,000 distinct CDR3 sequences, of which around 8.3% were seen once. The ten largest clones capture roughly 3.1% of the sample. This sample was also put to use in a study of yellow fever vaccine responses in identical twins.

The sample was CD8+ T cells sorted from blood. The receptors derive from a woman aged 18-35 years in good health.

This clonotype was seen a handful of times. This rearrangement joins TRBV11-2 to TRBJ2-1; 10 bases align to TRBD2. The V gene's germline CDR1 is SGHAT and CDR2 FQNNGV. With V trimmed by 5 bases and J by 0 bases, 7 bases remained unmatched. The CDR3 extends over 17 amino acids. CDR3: CASSMTSGYSSYNEQFF. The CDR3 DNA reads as TGTGCCAGCAGCATGACTAGCGGGTATAGCTCCTACAATGAGCAGTTCTTC.

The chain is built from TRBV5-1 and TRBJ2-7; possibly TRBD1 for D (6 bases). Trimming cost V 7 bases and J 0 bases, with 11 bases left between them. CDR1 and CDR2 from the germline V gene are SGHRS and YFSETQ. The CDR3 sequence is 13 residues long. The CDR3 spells CASRPGDSYEQYF. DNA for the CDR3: TGCGCCAGCCGACCAGGGGACTCCTACGAGCAGTACTTC.

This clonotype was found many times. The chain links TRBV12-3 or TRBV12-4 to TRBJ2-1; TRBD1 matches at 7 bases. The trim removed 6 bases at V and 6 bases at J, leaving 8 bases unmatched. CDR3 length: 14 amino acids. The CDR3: CASSSETGFNEQFF. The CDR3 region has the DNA TGTGCCAGCAGCAGCGAGACAGGGTTCAATGAGCAGTTCTTC.

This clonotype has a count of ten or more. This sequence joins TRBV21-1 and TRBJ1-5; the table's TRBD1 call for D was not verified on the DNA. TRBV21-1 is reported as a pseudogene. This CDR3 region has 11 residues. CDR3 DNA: TGTGCCAGCACCCCGGATCAGCCCCAGCATTTT. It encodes CASTPDQPQHF.

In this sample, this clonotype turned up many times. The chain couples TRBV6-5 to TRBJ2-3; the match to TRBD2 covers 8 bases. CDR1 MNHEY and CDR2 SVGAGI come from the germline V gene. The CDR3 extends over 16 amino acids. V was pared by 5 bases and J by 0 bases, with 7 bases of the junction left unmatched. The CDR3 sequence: CASSPRLATSTDTQYF. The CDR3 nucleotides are TGTGCCAGCAGTCCCCGACTAGCGACTAGCACAGATACGCAGTATTTT.

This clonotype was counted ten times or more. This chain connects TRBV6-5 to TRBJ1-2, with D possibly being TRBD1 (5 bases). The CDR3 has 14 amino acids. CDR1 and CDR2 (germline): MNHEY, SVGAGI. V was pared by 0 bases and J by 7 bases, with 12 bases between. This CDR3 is CASSYSSGALGYTF. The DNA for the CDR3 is TGTGCCAGCAGTTACTCGAGCGGGGCCCTTGGCTACACCTTC.

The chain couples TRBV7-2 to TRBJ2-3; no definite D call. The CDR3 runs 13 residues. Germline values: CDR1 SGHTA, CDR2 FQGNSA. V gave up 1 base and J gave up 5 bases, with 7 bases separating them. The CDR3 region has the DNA TGTGCCAGCAGCTTAGGTTGGGTAGATACGCAGTATTTT. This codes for CASSLGWVDTQYF.

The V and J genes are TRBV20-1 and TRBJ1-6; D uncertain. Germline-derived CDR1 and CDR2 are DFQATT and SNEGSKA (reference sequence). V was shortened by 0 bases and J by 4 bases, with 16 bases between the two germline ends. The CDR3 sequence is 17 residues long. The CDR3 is CSARDSFTQDYNSPLHF. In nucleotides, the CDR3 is TGCAGTGCTAGAGATTCGTTCACCCAGGATTATAATTCACCCCTCCACTTT.

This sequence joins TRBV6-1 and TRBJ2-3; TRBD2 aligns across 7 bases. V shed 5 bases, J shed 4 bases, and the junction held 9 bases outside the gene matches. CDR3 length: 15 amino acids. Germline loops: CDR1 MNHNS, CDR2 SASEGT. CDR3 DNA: TGTGCCAGCAGTCAAGGACTAGTAGGTGCAGATACGCAGTATTTT. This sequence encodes CASSQGLVGADTQYF.

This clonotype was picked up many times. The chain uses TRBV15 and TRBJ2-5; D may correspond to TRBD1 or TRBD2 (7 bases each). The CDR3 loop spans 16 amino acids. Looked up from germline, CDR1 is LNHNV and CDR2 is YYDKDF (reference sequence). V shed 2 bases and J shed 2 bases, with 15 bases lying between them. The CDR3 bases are TGTGCCACCAGCAGAACGACAGGGAGGGGACAAGAGACCCAGTACTTC. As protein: CATSRTTGRGQETQYF.

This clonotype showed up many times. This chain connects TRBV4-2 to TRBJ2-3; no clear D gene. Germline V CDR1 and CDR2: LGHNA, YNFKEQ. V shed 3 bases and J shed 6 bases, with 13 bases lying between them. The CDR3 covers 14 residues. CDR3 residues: CASSQASPADTQYF. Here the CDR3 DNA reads TGTGCCAGCAGCCAGGCGTCACCTGCGGATACGCAGTATTTT.

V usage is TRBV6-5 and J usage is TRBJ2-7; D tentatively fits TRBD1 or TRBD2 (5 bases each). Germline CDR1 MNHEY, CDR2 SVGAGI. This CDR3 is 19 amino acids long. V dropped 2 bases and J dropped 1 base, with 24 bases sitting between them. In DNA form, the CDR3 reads TGTGCCAGCAGTTACCCCCTCCGGGACCCCCTATCTCCGTCCTACGAGCAGTACTTC. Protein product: CASSYPLRDPLSPSYEQYF.

The CDR3 is CAGTEHNEQFF. The CDR3 DNA reads TGTGCCGGGACGGAACACAATGAGCAGTTCTTC. The V call is TRBV30, the J call TRBJ2-1, with D perhaps assigned TRBD1 or TRBD2 (5 bases each). Trimming left V 8 bases short and J 5 bases short, with 10 bases between. Germline CDR1 reads GTSNPN; CDR2 reads SVGIG (reference sequence). The CDR3 spans 11 residues.

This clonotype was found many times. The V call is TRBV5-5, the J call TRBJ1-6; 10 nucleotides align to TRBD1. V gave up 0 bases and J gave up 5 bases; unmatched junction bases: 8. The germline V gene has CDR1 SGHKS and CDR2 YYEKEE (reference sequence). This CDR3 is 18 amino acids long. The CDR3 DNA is TGTGCCAGCAGCTTGGCAGGGGACAGGGGTTGGGATAATTCACCCCTCCACTTT. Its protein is CASSLAGDRGWDNSPLHF.

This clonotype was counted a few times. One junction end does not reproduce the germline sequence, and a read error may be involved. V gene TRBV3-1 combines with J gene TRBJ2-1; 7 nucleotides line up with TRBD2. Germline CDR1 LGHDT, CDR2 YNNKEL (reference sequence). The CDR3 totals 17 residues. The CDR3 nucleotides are TGTGCCAGCTGCCAAGATCTGGCGGGAGTCCCCTACAATGAGCAGTTCTTC. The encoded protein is CASCQDLAGVPYNEQFF.

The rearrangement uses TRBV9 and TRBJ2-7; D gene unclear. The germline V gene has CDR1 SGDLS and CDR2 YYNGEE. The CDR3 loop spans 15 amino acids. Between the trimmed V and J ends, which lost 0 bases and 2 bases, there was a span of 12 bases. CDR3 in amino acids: CASSVAAASTYEQYF. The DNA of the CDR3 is TGTGCCAGCAGCGTAGCGGCAGCATCCACCTACGAGCAGTACTTC.

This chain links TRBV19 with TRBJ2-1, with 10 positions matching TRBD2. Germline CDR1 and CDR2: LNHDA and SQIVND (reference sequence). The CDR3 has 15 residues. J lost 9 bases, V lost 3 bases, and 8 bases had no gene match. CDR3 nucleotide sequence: TGTGCCAGTAGTATCGGCCCTAGCGGGAGCGTTGAGCAGTTCTTC. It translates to CASSIGPSGSVEQFF.

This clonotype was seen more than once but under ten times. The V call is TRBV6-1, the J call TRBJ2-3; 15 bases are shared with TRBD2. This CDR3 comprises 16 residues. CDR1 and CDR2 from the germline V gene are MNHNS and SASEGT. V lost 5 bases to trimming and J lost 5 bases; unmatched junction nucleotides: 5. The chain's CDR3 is CASSTWTSGRGDTQYF. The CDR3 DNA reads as TGTGCCAGCAGTACATGGACTAGCGGGAGGGGAGATACGCAGTATTTT.

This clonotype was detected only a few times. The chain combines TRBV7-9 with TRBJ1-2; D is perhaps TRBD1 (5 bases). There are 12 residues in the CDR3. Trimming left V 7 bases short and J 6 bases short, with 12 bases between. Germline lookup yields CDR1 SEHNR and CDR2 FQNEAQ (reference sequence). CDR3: CASTSGGDGYTF. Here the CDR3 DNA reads TGTGCCAGCACTTCGGGGGGGGATGGCTACACCTTC.

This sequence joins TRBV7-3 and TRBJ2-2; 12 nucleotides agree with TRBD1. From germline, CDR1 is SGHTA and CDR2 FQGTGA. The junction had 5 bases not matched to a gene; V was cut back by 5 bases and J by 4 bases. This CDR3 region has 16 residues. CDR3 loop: CASSLGTGGITGELFF. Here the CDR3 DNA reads TGTGCCAGCAGCCTGGGGACAGGGGGCATCACCGGGGAGCTGTTTTTT.

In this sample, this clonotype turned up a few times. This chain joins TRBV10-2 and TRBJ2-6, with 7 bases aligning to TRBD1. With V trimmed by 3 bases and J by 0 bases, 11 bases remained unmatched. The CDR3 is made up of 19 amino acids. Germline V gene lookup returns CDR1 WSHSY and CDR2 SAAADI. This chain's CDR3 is CASSDRTGLPRSGANVLTF. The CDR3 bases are TGCGCCAGCAGTGACCGGACAGGATTACCTCGCTCTGGGGCCAACGTCCTGACTTTC.

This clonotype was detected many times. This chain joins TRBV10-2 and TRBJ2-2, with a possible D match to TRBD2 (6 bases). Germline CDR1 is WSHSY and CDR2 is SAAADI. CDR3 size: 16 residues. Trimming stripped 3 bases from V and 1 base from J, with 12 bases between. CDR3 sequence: CASSDSREENTGELFF. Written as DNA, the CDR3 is TGCGCCAGCAGTGATTCCAGGGAGGAGAACACCGGGGAGCTGTTTTTT.

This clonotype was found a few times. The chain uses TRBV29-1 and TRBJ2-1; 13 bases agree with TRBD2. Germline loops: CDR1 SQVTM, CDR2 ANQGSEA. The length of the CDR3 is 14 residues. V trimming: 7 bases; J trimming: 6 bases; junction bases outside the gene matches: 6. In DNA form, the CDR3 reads TGCAGCGCCCCGACTAGCGGGGGGCCCAATGAGCAGTTCTTC. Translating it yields CSAPTSGGPNEQFF.

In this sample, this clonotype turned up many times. CDR3 region: CASSPRTGAWYEQYF. In nucleotides, the CDR3 is TGCGCCAGCAGCCCCCGGACAGGGGCGTGGTACGAGCAGTACTTC. The chain joins TRBV4-1 to TRBJ2-7; 9 nucleotides match TRBD1. The CDR3 extends over 15 amino acids. Germline V gene data show CDR1 as MGHRA and CDR2 as YSYEKL. V was clipped by 4 bases and J by 4 bases; unmatched bases: 8.

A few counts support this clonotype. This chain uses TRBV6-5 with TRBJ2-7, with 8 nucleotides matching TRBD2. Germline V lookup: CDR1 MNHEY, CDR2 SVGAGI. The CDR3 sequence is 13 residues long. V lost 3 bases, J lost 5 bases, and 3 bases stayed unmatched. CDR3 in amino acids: CASSYPGGNEQYF. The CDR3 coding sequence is TGTGCCAGCAGTTATCCGGGAGGGAACGAGCAGTACTTC.

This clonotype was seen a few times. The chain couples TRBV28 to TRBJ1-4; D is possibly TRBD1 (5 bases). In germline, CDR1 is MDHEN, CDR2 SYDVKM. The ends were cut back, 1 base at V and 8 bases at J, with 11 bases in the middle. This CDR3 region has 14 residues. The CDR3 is CASSLSRSGEKLFF. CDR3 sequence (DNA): TGTGCCAGCAGTTTATCCCGGTCAGGGGAAAAACTGTTTTTT. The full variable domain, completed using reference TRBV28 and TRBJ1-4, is DVKVTQSSRYLVKRTGEKVFLECVQDMDHENMFWYRQDPGLGLRLIYFSYDVKMKEKGDIPEGYSVSREKKERFSLILESASTNQTSMYLCASSLSRSGEKLFFGSGTQLSVL.

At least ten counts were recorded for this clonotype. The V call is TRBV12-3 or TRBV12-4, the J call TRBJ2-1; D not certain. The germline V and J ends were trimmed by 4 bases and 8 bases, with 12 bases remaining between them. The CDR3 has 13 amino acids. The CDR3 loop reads CASSSTLSYEQFF. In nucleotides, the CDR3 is TGTGCCAGCAGTTCCACCCTTTCTTATGAGCAGTTCTTC.